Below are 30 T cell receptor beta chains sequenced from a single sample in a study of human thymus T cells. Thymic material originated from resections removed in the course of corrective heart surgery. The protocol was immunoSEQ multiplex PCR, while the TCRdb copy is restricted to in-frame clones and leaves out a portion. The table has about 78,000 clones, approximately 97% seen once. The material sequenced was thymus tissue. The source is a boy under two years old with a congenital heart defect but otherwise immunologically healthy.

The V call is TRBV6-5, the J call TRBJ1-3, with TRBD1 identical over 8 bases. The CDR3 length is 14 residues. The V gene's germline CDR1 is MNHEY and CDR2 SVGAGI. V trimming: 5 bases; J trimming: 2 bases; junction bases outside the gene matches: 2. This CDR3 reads CASSKTGAGNTIYF. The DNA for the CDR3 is TGTGCCAGCAGTAAGACAGGGGCTGGAAACACCATATATTTT.

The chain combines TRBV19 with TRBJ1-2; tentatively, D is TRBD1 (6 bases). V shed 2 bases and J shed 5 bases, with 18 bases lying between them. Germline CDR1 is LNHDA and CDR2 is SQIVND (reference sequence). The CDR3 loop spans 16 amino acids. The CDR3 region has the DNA TGTGCCAGTAGTATAAAGCCGGCAGGGGATTGGTATGGCTACACCTTC. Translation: CASSIKPAGDWYGYTF.

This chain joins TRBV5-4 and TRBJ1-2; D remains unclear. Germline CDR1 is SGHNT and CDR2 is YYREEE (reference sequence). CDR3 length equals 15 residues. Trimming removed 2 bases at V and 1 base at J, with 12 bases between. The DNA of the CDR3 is TGTGCCAGCAGCTTTACCTGGATGGGTAACTATGGCTACACCTTC. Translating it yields CASSFTWMGNYGYTF.

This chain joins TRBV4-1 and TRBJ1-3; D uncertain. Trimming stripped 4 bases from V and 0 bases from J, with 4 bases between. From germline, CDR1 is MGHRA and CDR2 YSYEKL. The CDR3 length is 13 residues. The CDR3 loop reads CASSLNSGNTIYF. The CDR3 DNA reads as TGCGCCAGCAGCCTCAACTCTGGAAACACCATATATTTT.

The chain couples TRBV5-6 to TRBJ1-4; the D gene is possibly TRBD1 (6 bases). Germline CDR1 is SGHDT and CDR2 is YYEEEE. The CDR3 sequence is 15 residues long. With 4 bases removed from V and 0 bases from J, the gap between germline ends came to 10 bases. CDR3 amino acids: CASSRTGSTNEKLFF. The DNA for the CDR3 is TGTGCCAGCAGCCGAACAGGGTCAACTAATGAAAAACTGTTTTTT.

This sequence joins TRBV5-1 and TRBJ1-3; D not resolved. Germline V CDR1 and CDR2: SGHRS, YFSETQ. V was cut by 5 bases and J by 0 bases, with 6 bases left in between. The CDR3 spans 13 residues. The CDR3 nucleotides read TGCGCCAGCAGTTGCAGCTCTGGAAACACCATATATTTT. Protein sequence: CASSCSSGNTIYF. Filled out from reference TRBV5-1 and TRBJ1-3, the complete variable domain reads KAGVTQTPRYLIKTRGQQVTLSCSPISGHRSVSWYQQTPGQGLQFLFEYFSETQRNKGNFPGRFSGRQFSNSRSEMNVSTLELGDSALYLCASSCSSGNTIYFGEGSWLTVV.

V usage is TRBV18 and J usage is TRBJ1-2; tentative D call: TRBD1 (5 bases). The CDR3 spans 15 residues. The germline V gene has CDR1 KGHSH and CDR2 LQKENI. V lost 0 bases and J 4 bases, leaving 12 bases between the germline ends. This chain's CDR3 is CASSPPGTEFYGYTF. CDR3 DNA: TGTGCCAGCTCACCACCCGGGACGGAATTCTATGGCTACACCTTC. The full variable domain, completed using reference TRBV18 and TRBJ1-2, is NAGVMQNPRHLVRRRGQEARLRCSPMKGHSHVYWYRQLPEEGLKFMVYLQKENIIDESGMPKERFSAEFPKEGPSILRIQQVVRGDSAAYFCASSPPGTEFYGYTFGSGTRLTVV.

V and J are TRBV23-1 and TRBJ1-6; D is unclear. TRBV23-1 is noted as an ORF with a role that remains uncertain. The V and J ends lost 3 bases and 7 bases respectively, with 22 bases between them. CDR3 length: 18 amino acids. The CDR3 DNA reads TGCGCCAGCAGTCACCCGGAAGTTTCCTCCCTGGGGAATTCACCCCTCCACTTT. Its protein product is CASSHPEVSSLGNSPLHF.

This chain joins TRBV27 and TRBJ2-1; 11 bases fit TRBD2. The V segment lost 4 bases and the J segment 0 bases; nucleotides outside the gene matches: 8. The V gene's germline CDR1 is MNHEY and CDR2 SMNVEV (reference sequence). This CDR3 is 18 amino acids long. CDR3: CASSSASGGSSSYNEQFF. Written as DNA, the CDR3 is TGTGCCAGCAGTTCGGCTAGCGGGGGGTCTAGCTCCTACAATGAGCAGTTCTTC.

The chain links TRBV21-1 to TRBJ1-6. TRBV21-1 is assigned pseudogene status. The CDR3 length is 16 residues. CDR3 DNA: TGTGCCAGCAGCAAAATTGGGGGAAGGGGTAATTCACCCCTCCACTTT. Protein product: CASSKIGGRGNSPLHF.

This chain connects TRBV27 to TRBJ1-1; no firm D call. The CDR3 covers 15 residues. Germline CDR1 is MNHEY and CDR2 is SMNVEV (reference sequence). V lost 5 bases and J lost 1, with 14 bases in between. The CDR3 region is CASSQKWTENTEAFF. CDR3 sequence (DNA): TGTGCCAGCAGTCAGAAATGGACGGAGAACACTGAAGCTTTCTTT.

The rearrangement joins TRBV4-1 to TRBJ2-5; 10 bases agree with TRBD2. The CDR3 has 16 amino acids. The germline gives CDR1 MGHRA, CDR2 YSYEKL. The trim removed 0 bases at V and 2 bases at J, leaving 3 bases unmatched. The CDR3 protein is CASSQEAGGLQETQYF. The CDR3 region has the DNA TGCGCCAGCAGCCAAGAAGCGGGGGGGCTTCAAGAGACCCAGTACTTC.

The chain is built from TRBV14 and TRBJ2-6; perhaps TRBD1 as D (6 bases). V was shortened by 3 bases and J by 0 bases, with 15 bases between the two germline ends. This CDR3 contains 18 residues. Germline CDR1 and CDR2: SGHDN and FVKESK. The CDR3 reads CASSHDRPPASGANVLTF. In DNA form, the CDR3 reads TGTGCCAGCAGCCATGACAGGCCGCCAGCCTCTGGGGCCAACGTCCTGACTTTC.

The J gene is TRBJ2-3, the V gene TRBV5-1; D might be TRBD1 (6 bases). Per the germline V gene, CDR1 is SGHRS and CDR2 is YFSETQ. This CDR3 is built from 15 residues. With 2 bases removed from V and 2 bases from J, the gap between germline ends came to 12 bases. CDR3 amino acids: CASSLQGLFTDTQYF. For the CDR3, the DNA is TGCGCCAGCAGCTTACAGGGTCTCTTCACAGATACGCAGTATTTT. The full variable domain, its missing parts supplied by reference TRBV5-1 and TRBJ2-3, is KAGVTQTPRYLIKTRGQQVTLSCSPISGHRSVSWYQQTPGQGLQFLFEYFSETQRNKGNFPGRFSGRQFSNSRSEMNVSTLELGDSALYLCASSLQGLFTDTQYFGPGTRLTVL.

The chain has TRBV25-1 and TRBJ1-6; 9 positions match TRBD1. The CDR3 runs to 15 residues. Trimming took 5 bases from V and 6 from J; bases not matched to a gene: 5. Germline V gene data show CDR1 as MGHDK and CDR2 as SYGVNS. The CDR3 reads CASSSQTGGNSPLHF. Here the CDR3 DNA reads TGTGCCAGCAGTTCCCAGACAGGGGGTAATTCACCCCTCCACTTT. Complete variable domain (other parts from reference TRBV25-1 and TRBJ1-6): EADIYQTPRYLVIGTGKKITLECSQTMGHDKMYWYQQDPGMELHLIHYSYGVNSTEKGDLSSESTVSRIRTEHFPLTLESARPSHTSQYLCASSSQTGGNSPLHFGNGTRLTVT.

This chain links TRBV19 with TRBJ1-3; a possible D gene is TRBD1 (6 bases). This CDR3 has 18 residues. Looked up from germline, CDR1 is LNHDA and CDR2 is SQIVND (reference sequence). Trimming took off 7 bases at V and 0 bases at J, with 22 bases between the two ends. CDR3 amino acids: CASTTLNQGKASGNTIYF. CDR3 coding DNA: TGTGCCAGTACCACGCTGAATCAGGGGAAGGCCTCTGGAAACACCATATATTTT.

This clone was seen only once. CDR3 residues: CASSRKDVGGYEQYF. CDR3 bases: TGTGCCAGTAGCCGAAAGGACGTCGGTGGGTACGAGCAGTACTTC. The rearrangement joins TRBV19 to TRBJ2-7; D gene ambiguous. From germline, CDR1 is LNHDA and CDR2 SQIVND (reference sequence). With 6 bases removed from V and 4 bases from J, the gap between germline ends came to 19 bases. The CDR3 is 15 residues long.

The CDR3 region is CASSLAISGGTYLYNEQFF. The CDR3 coding sequence is TGTGCCAGCAGCTTAGCTATTAGCGGGGGAACCTACCTCTACAATGAGCAGTTCTTC. V and J are TRBV7-8 and TRBJ2-1, with 9 nucleotides matching TRBD2. The CDR3 consists of 19 residues. V shed 0 bases, J shed 3 bases, and the junction held 12 bases outside the gene matches. In germline, CDR1 is SGHVS, CDR2 FQNEAQ. Together with reference TRBV7-8 and TRBJ2-1, the CDR3 gives the full variable domain: GAGVSQSPRYKVAKRGQDVALRCDPISGHVSLFWYQQALGQGPEFLTYFQNEAQLDKSGLPSDRFFAERPEGSVSTLKIQRTQQEDSAVYLCASSLAISGGTYLYNEQFFGPGTRLTVL.

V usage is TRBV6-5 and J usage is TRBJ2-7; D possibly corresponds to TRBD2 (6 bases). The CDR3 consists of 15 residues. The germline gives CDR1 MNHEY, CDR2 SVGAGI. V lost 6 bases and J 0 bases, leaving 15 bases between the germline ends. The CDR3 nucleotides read TGTGCCAGCAGCGCGGGACCGGCTGCCTCCTACGAGCAGTACTTC. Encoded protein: CASSAGPAASYEQYF.

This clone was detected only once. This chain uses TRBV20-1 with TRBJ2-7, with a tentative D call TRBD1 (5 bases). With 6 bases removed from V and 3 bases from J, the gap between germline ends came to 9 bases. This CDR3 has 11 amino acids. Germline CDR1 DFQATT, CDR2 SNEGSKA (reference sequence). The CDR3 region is CSARDSYEQYF. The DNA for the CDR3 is TGCAGTGCCCGTGACAGCTACGAGCAGTACTTC.

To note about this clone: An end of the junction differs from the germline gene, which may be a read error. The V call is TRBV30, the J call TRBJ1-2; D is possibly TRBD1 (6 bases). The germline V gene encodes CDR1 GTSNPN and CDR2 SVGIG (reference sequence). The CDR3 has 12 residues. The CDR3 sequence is CKTQGRSNGYTF. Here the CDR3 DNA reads TGCAAAACACAGGGAAGGTCTAATGGCTACACCTTC.

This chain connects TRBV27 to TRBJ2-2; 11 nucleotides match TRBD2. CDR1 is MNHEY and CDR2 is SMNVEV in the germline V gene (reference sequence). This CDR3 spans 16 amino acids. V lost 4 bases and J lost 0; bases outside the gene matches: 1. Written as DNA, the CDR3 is TGTGCCAGCAGTTGGACTAGCGGGTCGAACACCGGGGAGCTGTTTTTT. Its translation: CASSWTSGSNTGELFF.

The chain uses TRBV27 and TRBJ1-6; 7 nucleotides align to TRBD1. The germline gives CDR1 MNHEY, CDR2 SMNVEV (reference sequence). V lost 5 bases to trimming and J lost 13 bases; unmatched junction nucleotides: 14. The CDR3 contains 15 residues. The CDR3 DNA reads TGTGCCAGCAGTAAGCGGGACAGTCTAAATTATCCCCTCCACTTT. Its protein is CASSKRDSLNYPLHF.

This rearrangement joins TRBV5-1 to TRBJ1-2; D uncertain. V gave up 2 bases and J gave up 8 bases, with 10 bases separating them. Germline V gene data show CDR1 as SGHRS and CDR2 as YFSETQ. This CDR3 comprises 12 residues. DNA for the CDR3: TGCGCCAGCAGCTTCACATCGTGGGGCTACACCTTC. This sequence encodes CASSFTSWGYTF.

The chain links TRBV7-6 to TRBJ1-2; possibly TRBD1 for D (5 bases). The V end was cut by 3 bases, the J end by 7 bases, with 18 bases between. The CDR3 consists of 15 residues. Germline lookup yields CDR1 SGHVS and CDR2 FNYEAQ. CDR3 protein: CASSFHRGIVGGYTF. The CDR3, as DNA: TGTGCCAGCAGCTTTCATAGGGGTATCGTAGGTGGCTACACCTTC. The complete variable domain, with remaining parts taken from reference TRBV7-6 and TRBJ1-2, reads GAGVSQSPRYKVTKRGQDVALRCDPISGHVSLYWYRQALGQGPEFLTYFNYEAQQDKSGLPNDRFSAERPEGSISTLTIQRTEQRDSAMYRCASSFHRGIVGGYTFGSGTRLTVV.

CDR3 sequence: CASINNRGLNSNQPQHF. CDR3 DNA sequence: TGTGCCAGCATCAACAACAGGGGGCTTAATAGCAATCAGCCCCAGCATTTT. The rearrangement joins TRBV5-8 to TRBJ1-5; 9 bases are shared with TRBD1. J was trimmed by 0 bases and V by 6 bases; bases with no gene match: 10. Looked up from germline, CDR1 is SGHTS and CDR2 is YDEGEE. The CDR3 is 17 residues long.

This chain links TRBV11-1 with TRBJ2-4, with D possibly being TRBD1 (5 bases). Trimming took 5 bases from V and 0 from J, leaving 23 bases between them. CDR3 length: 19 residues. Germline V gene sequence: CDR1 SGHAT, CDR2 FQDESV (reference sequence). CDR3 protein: CASSPRTLSYPLAKNIQYF. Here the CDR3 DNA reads TGTGCCAGCAGCCCTCGGACACTATCCTATCCTTTAGCCAAAAACATTCAGTACTTC.

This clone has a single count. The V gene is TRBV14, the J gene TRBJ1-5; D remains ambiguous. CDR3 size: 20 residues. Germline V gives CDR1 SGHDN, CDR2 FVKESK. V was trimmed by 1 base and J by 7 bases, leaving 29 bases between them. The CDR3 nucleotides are TGTGCCAGCAGCCAAGGAGCCAAACCCGGATCGGGCTGGCCGGGCCAGCCCCAGCATTTT. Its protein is CASSQGAKPGSGWPGQPQHF.

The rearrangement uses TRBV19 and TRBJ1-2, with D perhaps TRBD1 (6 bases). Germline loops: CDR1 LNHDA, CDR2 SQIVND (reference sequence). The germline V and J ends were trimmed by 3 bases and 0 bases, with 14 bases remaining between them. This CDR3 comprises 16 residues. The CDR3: CASSITGTHSNYGYTF. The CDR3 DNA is TGTGCCAGTAGTATCACCGGGACACATTCTAACTATGGCTACACCTTC.

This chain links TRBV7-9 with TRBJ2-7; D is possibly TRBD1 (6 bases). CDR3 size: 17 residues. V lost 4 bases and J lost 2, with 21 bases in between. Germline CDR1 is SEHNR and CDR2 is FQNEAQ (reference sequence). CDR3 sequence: CASSSLGGSDFPYEQYF. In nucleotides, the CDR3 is TGTGCCAGCAGCTCATTAGGGGGTAGTGACTTCCCCTACGAGCAGTACTTC.